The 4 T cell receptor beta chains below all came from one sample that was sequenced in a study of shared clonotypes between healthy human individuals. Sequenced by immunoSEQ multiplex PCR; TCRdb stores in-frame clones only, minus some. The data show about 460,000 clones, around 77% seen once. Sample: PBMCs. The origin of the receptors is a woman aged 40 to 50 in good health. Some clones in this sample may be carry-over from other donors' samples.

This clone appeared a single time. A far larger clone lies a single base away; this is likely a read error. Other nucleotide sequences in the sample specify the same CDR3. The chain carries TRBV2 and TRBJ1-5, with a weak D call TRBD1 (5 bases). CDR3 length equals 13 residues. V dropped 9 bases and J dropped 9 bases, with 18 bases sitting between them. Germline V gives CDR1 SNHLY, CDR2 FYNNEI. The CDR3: CASHGTGKVPQHF. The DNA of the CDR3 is TGTGCCAGTCACGGGACGGGGAAGGTGCCCCAGCATTTT.

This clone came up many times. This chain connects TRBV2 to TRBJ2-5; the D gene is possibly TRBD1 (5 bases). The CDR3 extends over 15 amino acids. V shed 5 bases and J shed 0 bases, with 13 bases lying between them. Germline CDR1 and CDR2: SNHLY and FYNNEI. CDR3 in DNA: TGTGCCAGCAGTTGGAGTGCAGGGAACCAAGAGACCCAGTACTTC. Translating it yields CASSWSAGNQETQYF.

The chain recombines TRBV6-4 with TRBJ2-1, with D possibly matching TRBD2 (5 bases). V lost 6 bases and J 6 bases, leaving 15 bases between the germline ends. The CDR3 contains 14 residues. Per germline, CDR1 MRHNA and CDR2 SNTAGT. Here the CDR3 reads CASSIRGFANEQFF. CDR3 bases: TGTGCCAGCAGCATCCGGGGTTTCGCCAATGAGCAGTTCTTC.

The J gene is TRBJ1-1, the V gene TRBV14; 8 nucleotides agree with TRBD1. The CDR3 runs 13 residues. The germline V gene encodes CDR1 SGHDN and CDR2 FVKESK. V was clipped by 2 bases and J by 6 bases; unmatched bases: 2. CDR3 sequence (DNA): TGTGCCAGCAGCCAAACGACAGGGGCTGAAGCTTTCTTT. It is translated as CASSQTTGAEAFF.